This TCR beta chain is from a study of molecular identifiers for immune sequencing clone quantification. The V segment lost 0 bases and the J segment 1 base; nucleotides outside the gene matches: 5. The CDR3 is made up of 16 amino acids. Germline V gene sequence: CDR1 DFQATT, CDR2 SNEGSKA (reference sequence). This clonotype was counted ten times or more. TCRdb used MiXCR to reprocess the PCR reads, holding one entry per CDR3 protein. The sample has a few hundred thousand distinct CDR3 sequences, around 25% seen once; the top ten hold under 0.85%. Sequenced input: naive CD8+ T cells from blood, with Jurkat cell RNA spiked in. Subset of the sample: FACS-sorted CD8+CD4-CCR7+CD45RA+ naive T cells. The chain recombines TRBV20-1 with TRBJ2-2; 7 bases agree with TRBD2. The clonotype originates from a human donor in good health. Some libraries in this study had Jurkat cell RNA spiked in. Here the CDR3 reads CSARDTGLRNTGELFF. CDR3 in DNA: TGCAGTGCTAGAGACACGGGACTAAGGAACACCGGGGAGCTGTTTTTT.